Described below is a single T cell receptor (beta chain) sequence and its context. The antigen remains undetermined. This sample was taken from a study of CD8 T cells in ankylosing spondylitis. Study-wide findings and caveats: There was a TCR beta motif, made of several highly homologous variants, that appeared characteristic of ankylosing spondylitis blood. Some of the motif variants had earlier been found in reactive arthritis patients' fluid and blood. Disease-associated clones were CD8+ and fairly uncommon in peripheral blood.

Library preparation for TCR beta used quantitative 5'-RACE with molecular barcodes. A single record per CDR3 protein comes from TCRdb applying MiXCR to the 5' RACE reads. The table has 150,000 to 200,000 distinct CDR3 sequences, around a third seen once. The V gene end was trimmed by 6 bases and the J gene end by 3 bases; junction bases not matched to a gene: 5. Germline V CDR1 and CDR2: LNHDA, SQIVND (reference sequence). The CDR3 consists of 15 residues. The chain combines TRBV19 with TRBJ2-1, with TRBD2 matching 10 bases. The sequence was obtained from a male donor with ankylosing spondylitis. The sample comprised synovial fluid, either unsorted or a sorted T cell fraction (not recorded which). CDR3 sequence (DNA): TGTGCCAGTAGCGCCGGGACTAGCGACTACAATGAGCAGTTCTTC. Translating it yields CASSAGTSDYNEQFF.